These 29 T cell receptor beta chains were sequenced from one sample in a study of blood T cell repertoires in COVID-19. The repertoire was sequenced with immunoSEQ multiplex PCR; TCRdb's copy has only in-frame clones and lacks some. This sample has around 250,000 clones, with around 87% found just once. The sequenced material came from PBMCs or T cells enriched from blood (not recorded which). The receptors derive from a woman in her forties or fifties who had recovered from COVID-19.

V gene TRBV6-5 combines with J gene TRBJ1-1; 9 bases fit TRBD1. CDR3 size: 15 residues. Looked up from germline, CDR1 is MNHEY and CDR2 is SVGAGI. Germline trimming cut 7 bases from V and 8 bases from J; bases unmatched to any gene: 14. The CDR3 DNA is TGTGCCAGCACCTTACAGGGGGCGGTGATTGGGGAAGCTTTCTTT. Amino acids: CASTLQGAVIGEAFF.

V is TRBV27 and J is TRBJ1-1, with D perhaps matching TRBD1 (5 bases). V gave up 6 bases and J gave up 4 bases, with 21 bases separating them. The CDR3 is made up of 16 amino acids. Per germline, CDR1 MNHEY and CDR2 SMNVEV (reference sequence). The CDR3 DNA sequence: TGTGCCAGCAGCCGGACACCGACCCTAGGGGTCACTGAAGCTTTCTTT. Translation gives CASSRTPTLGVTEAFF.

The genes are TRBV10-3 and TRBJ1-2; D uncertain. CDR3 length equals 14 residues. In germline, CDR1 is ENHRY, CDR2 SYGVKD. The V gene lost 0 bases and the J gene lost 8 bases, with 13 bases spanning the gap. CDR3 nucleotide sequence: TGTGCCATCAGTGAGTCGGCAGCGCGAAGGGGCTACACCTTC. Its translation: CAISESAARRGYTF.

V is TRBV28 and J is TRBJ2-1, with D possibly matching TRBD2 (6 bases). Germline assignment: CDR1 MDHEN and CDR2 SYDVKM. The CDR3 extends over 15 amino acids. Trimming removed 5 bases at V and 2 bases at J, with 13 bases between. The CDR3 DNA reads TGTGCCAGCAGTAGATCGGGAGTACCCTACAATGAGCAGTTCTTC. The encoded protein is CASSRSGVPYNEQFF. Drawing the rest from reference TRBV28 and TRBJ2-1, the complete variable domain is DVKVTQSSRYLVKRTGEKVFLECVQDMDHENMFWYRQDPGLGLRLIYFSYDVKMKEKGDIPEGYSVSREKKERFSLILESASTNQTSMYLCASSRSGVPYNEQFFGPGTRLTVL.

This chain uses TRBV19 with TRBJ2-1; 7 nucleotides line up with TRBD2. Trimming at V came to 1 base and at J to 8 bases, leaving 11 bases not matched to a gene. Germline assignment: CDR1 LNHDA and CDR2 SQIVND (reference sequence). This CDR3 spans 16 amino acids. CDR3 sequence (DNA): TGTGCCAGTAGTATAGTTGGTAGCGGGCTCCGGGATGAGCAGTTCTTC. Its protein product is CASSIVGSGLRDEQFF.

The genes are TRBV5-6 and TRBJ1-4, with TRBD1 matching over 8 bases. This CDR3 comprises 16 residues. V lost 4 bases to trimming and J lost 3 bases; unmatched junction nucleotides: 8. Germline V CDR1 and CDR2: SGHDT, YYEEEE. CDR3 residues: CASSPLQGAANEKLFF. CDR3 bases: TGTGCCAGCAGCCCCCTGCAGGGGGCAGCTAATGAAAAACTGTTTTTT.

CDR3 sequence reads: CASSLLPWGSSYGYTF. The DNA of the CDR3 is TGTGCCAGCAGTTTACTCCCCTGGGGCAGTAGCTATGGCTACACCTTC. The chain joins TRBV28 to TRBJ1-2; a weak D match, TRBD1 (5 bases). Trimming shortened V by 2 bases and J by 4 bases, and 17 bases separated the two germline ends. Germline V CDR1 and CDR2: MDHEN, SYDVKM. CDR3 length: 16 amino acids.

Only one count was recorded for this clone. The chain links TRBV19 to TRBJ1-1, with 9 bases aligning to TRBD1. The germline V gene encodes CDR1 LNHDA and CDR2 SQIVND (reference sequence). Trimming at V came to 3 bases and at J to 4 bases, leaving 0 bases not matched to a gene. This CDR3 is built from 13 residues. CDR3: CASSMDRGTEAFF. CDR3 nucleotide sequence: TGTGCCAGTAGTATGGACAGGGGCACTGAAGCTTTCTTT.

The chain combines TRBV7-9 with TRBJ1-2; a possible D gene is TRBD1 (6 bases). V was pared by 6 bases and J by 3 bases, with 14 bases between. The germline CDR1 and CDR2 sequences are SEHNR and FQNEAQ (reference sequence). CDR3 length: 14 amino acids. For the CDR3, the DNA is TGTGCCAGCAGTAGACAGGTTGTCGACTATGGCTACACCTTC. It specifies CASSRQVVDYGYTF.

The CDR3 loop reads CASSSGTAIYEQYF. As DNA, the CDR3 is TGTGCCAGCAGCTCCGGGACAGCTATATACGAGCAGTACTTC. This chain uses TRBV3-1 (or the pseudogene TRBV3-2) with TRBJ2-7; 7 nucleotides line up with TRBD1. The CDR3 spans 14 residues. V trimming: 5 bases; J trimming: 4 bases; junction bases outside the gene matches: 8. CDR1 and CDR2 from the germline V gene are LGHDT and YNNKEL (reference sequence).

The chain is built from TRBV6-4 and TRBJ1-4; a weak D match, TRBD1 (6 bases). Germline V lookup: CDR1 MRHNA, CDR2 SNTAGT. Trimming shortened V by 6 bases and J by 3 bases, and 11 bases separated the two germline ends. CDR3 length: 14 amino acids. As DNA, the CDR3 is TGTGCCAGCAGCCAGACAGGACCTAATGAAAAACTGTTTTTT. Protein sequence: CASSQTGPNEKLFF.

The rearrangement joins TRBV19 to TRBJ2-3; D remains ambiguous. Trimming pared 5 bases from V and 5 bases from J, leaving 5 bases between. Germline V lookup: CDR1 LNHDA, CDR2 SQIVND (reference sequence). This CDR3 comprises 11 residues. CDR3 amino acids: CASSLGDTQYF. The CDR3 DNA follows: TGTGCCAGTAGTCTCGGAGATACGCAGTATTTT.

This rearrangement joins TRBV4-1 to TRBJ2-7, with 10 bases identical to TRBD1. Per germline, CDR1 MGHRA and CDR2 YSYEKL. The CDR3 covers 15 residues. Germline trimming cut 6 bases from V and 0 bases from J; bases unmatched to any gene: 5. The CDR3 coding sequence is TGCGCCAGCAGACCCGGGACAGGGGACTCCTACGAGCAGTACTTC. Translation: CASRPGTGDSYEQYF.

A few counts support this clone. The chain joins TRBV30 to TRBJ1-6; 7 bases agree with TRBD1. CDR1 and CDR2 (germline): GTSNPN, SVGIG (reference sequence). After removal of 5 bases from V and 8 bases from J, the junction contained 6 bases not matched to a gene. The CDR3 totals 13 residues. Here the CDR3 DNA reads TGTGCCTGGTCGGACAGGCGGGATTCACCCCTCCACTTT. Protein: CAWSDRRDSPLHF.

CDR3: CAWSVRGLGGYTF. In DNA form, the CDR3 reads TGTGCCTGGAGTGTACGGGGGTTGGGTGGCTACACCTTC. The genes are TRBV30 and TRBJ1-2, with D perhaps TRBD1 (5 bases). Looked up from germline, CDR1 is GTSNPN and CDR2 is SVGIG (reference sequence). V dropped 0 bases and J dropped 7 bases, with 12 bases sitting between them. This CDR3 is built from 13 residues.

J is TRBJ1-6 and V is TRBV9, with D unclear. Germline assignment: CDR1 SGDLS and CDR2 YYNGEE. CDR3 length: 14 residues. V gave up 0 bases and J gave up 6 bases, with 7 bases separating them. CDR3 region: CASSVGQVNSPLHF. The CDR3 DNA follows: TGTGCCAGCAGCGTAGGTCAGGTTAATTCACCCCTCCACTTT.

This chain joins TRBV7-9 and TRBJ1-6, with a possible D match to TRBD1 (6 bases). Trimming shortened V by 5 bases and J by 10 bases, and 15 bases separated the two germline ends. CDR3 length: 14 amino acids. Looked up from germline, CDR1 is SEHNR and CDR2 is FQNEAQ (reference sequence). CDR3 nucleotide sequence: TGTGCCAGCAGCGCCGAGGGGGTCGGCTCACCCCTCCACTTT. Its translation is CASSAEGVGSPLHF.

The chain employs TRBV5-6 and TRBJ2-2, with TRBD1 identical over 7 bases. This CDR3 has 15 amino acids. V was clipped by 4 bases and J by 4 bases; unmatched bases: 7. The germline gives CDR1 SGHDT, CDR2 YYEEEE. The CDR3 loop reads CASSDDRAGTGELFF. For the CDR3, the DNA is TGTGCCAGCAGCGACGACAGGGCGGGCACCGGGGAGCTGTTTTTT.

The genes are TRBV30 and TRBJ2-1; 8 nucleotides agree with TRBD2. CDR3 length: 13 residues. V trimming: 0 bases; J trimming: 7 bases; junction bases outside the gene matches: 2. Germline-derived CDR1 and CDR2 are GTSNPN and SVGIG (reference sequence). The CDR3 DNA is TGTGCCTGGAGTGTATCGGGGGGGAATGAGCAGTTCTTC. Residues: CAWSVSGGNEQFF.

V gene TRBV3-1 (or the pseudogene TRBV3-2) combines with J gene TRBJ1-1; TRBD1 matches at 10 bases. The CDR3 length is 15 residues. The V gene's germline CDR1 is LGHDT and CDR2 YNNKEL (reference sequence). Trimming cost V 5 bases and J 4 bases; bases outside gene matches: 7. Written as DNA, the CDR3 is TGTGCCAGCAGCAACCGGGACAGGGGTGGCACTGAAGCTTTCTTT. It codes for CASSNRDRGGTEAFF.

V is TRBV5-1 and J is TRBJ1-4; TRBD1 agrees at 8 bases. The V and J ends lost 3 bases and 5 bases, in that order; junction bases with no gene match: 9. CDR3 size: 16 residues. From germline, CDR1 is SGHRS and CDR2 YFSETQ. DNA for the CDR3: TGCGCCAGCAGCTGGACAGGGAGGGTTCAAAATGAAAAACTGTTTTTT. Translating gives CASSWTGRVQNEKLFF.

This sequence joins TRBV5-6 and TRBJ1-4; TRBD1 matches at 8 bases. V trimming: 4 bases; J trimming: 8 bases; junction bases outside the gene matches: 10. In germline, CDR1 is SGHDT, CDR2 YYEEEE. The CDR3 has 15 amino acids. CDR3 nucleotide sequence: TGTGCCAGCAGCCCGGGGCAGGGGGCTCGGGAAAAACTGTTTTTT. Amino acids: CASSPGQGAREKLFF.

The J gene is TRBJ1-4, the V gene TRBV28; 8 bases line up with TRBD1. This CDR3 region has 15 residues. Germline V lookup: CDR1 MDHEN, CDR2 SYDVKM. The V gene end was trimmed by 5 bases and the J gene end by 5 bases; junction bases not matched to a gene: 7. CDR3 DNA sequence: TGTGCCAGCAGTGGGGGGGACAGGAGGAATGAAAAACTGTTTTTT. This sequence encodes CASSGGDRRNEKLFF. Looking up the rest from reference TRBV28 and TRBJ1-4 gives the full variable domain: DVKVTQSSRYLVKRTGEKVFLECVQDMDHENMFWYRQDPGLGLRLIYFSYDVKMKEKGDIPEGYSVSREKKERFSLILESASTNQTSMYLCASSGGDRRNEKLFFGSGTQLSVL.

CDR3 nucleotide sequence: TGCAGCGTTGGAGGGTCTGAGAATGGCTACACCTTC. Residues: CSVGGSENGYTF. This rearrangement joins TRBV29-1 to TRBJ1-2; D uncertain. CDR3 length equals 12 residues. The V end was cut by 4 bases, the J end by 6 bases, with 12 bases between. Germline CDR1 reads SQVTM; CDR2 reads ANQGSEA.

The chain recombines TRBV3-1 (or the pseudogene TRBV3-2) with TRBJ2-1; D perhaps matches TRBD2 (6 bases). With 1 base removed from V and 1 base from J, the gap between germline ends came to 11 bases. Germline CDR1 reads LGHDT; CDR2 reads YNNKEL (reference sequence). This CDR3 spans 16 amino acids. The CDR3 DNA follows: TGTGCCAGCAGCCAAGCTACCGGGAGTTCCTACAATGAGCAGTTCTTC. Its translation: CASSQATGSSYNEQFF.

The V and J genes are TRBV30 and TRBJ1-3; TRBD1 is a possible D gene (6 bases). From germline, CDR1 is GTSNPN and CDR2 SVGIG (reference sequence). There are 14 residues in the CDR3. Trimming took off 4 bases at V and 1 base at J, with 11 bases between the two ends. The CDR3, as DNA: TGTGCCTGGATGCGAGGGGGTTCTGGAAACACCATATATTTT. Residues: CAWMRGGSGNTIYF. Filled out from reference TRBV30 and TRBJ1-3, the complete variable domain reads SQTIHQWPATLVQPVGSPLSLECTVEGTSNPNLYWYRQAAGRGLQLLFYSVGIGQISSEVPQNLSASRPQDRQFILSSKKLLLSDSGFYLCAWMRGGSGNTIYFGEGSWLTVV.

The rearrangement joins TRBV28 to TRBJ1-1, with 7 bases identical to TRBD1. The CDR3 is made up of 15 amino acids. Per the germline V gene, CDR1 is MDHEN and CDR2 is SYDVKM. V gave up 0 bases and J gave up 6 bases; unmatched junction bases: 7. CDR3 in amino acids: CASSLWGQSPPEAFF. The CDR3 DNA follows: TGTGCCAGCAGTTTATGGGGACAGAGTCCCCCTGAAGCTTTCTTT. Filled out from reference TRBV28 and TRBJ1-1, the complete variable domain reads DVKVTQSSRYLVKRTGEKVFLECVQDMDHENMFWYRQDPGLGLRLIYFSYDVKMKEKGDIPEGYSVSREKKERFSLILESASTNQTSMYLCASSLWGQSPPEAFFGQGTRLTVV.

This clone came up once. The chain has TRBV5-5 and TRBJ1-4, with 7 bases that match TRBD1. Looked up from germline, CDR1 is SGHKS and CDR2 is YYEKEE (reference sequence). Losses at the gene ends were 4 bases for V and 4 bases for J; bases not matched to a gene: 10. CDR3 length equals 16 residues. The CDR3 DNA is TGTGCCAGCAGCAAATCAGCCGGGACAGATAATGAAAAACTGTTTTTT. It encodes CASSKSAGTDNEKLFF.

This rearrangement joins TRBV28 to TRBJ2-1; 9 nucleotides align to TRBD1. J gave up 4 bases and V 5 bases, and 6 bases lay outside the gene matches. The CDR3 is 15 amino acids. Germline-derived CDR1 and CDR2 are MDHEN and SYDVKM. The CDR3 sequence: CASSETGGSYNEQFF. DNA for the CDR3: TGTGCCAGCAGTGAGACAGGGGGGTCTTACAATGAGCAGTTCTTC.